Below, 10 T cell receptor beta chains from the same sample are listed, as sequenced in a study of blood T cell repertoires in COVID-19. The protocol was immunoSEQ multiplex PCR, while the TCRdb copy is restricted to in-frame clones and leaves out a portion. The sample yields 150,000 to 200,000 clones, roughly 90% seen once. The sequenced sample consisted of peripheral blood. The receptors were gathered from a man aged 55 to 70 with active or convalescent COVID-19.

The CDR3 sequence is CASSEGANYGYTF. The CDR3 nucleotides read TGTGCCAGCAGTGAGGGGGCAAACTATGGCTACACCTTC. The chain has TRBV6-1 and TRBJ1-2; possibly TRBD1 for D (6 bases). The germline V gene has CDR1 MNHNS and CDR2 SASEGT. V was shortened by 3 bases and J by 2 bases, with 7 bases between the two germline ends. The CDR3 runs 13 residues.

The V and J genes are TRBV11-2 and TRBJ2-7; 7 nucleotides agree with TRBD2. The CDR3 contains 15 residues. V was clipped by 4 bases and J by 3 bases; unmatched bases: 9. Looked up from germline, CDR1 is SGHAT and CDR2 is FQNNGV. The CDR3 reads CASSSRVGEGYEQYF. CDR3 DNA sequence: TGTGCCAGCAGCTCCCGGGTGGGGGAGGGCTACGAGCAGTACTTC.

This chain uses TRBV5-6 with TRBJ2-5; TRBD1 matches 9 bases. V lost 4 bases and J lost 2; bases outside the gene matches: 9. The CDR3 covers 16 residues. Germline V lookup: CDR1 SGHDT, CDR2 YYEEEE. The CDR3 DNA follows: TGTGCCAGCAGCCCTTTACCGGGACAGGGACAAGAGACCCAGTACTTC. Protein sequence: CASSPLPGQGQETQYF.

The chain joins TRBV29-1 to TRBJ1-1, with D possibly being TRBD1 (5 bases). Trimming removed 4 bases from V and 1 base from J, with 13 bases in between. This CDR3 contains 14 residues. Germline lookup yields CDR1 SQVTM and CDR2 ANQGSEA. The chain's CDR3 is CSVAMRQRNTEAFF. The CDR3 nucleotides are TGCAGCGTTGCTATGAGACAGAGGAACACTGAAGCTTTCTTT.

This chain joins TRBV6-4 and TRBJ1-4; TRBD1 matches 9 bases. The CDR3 has 16 residues. From germline, CDR1 is MRHNA and CDR2 SNTAGT. The junction had 3 bases not matched to a gene; V was cut back by 3 bases and J by 1 base. CDR3 in DNA: TGTGCCAGCAGTGAAACGGGACAGGGAACTAATGAAAAACTGTTTTTT. This translates into CASSETGQGTNEKLFF.

The chain combines TRBV11-1 with TRBJ2-7; TRBD1 agrees at 7 bases. Trimming took 1 base from V and 4 from J; bases not matched to a gene: 7. Germline V CDR1 and CDR2: SGHAT, FQDESV (reference sequence). CDR3 length equals 15 residues. This CDR3 reads CASSLDVTGRYEQYF. As DNA, the CDR3 is TGTGCCAGCAGCTTAGATGTGACAGGGAGATACGAGCAGTACTTC.

The chain employs TRBV23-1 and TRBJ1-4, with a weak D call TRBD1 (6 bases). TRBV23-1 is sorted into the ORF group, with uncertain function. The CDR3 runs 18 residues. Between the trimmed V and J ends, which lost 0 bases and 5 bases, there was a span of 19 bases. The CDR3 protein is CASSQSRPGTPKNEKLFF. The CDR3 bases are TGCGCCAGCAGTCAATCTAGGCCAGGGACACCAAAAAATGAAAAACTGTTTTTT.

The chain joins TRBV6-6 to TRBJ1-2; D not certain. The germline V gene encodes CDR1 MNHNY and CDR2 SVGAGI (reference sequence). V was trimmed by 5 bases and J by 2 bases, leaving 15 bases between them. CDR3 length equals 15 residues. This CDR3 is CASSTAAATNYGYTF. The CDR3 nucleotides read TGTGCCAGCAGTACCGCCGCGGCCACAAACTATGGCTACACCTTC.

The chain's CDR3 is CASSSPKGQRLEKLFF. The CDR3 nucleotides read TGTGCCAGCAGCTCCCCCAAGGGGCAACGGCTGGAAAAACTGTTTTTT. The genes are TRBV7-9 and TRBJ1-4; a weak D match, TRBD1 (5 bases). The germline V and J ends were trimmed by 4 bases and 8 bases, with 20 bases remaining between them. Per the germline V gene, CDR1 is SEHNR and CDR2 is FQNEAQ (reference sequence). The CDR3 has 16 amino acids.

This clone was seen a single time. This sequence joins TRBV12-3 or TRBV12-4 and TRBJ2-7, with D perhaps TRBD2 (6 bases). Trimming took off 5 bases at V and 5 bases at J, with 10 bases between the two ends. This CDR3 is built from 12 residues. In DNA, the CDR3 is TGTGCCAGCAGTGGTTGGGGGGACGAGCAGTACTTC. Translated: CASSGWGDEQYF.